This entry lists 24 T cell receptor beta chains sequenced from one sample in a study of beta chain features in type 1 diabetes. Investigators reverse transcribed all isolated RNA, so they sequenced expressed TCRB transcripts. The protocol was immunoSEQ multiplex PCR, while the TCRdb copy is restricted to in-frame clones and leaves out a portion. The repertoire includes about 360,000 clones, around 13% of them detected once, and 0.017% sits in the top ten. The sequencing sample was made of naive CD4+ T cells from blood. All receptors derive from a man in his late teens or twenties in good health.

The rearrangement uses TRBV5-1 and TRBJ2-1; 7 bases match TRBD1. J was trimmed by 2 bases and V by 3 bases; bases with no gene match: 5. Per germline, CDR1 SGHRS and CDR2 YFSETQ. The CDR3 length is 15 residues. The CDR3 coding sequence is TGCGCCAGCAGCTGGGACAGCCAACCCTACAATGAGCAGTTCTTC. It codes for CASSWDSQPYNEQFF.

This clone was observed a few times. The rearrangement uses TRBV19 and TRBJ2-7; D call uncertain. The germline CDR1 and CDR2 sequences are LNHDA and SQIVND (reference sequence). The CDR3 totals 13 residues. V lost 4 bases to trimming and J lost 3 bases, with 10 bases between them. For the CDR3, the DNA is TGTGCCAGTAGTAGCGCGGCAAGCTACGAGCAGTACTTC. It encodes CASSSAASYEQYF. The whole variable domain, filled in from reference TRBV19 and TRBJ2-7, reads DGGITQSPKYLFRKEGQNVTLSCEQNLNHDAMYWYRQDPGQGLRLIYYSQIVNDFQKGDIAEGYSVSREKKESFPLTVTSAQKNPTAFYLCASSSAASYEQYFGPGTRLTVT.

This clone was found a few times. Written as DNA, the CDR3 is TGCGCCAGCAGCCACACCGGGACAGGGGGCTCCTACGAGCAGTACTTC. Its translation: CASSHTGTGGSYEQYF. The chain employs TRBV4-3 and TRBJ2-7; 11 bases fit TRBD1. V gave up 3 bases and J gave up 0 bases; unmatched junction bases: 4. CDR1 is LGHNA, CDR2 YSLEER, per germline. The length of the CDR3 is 16 residues.

This clone was seen more than once but under ten times. J is TRBJ2-7 and V is TRBV18, with 9 bases aligning to TRBD2. CDR3 size: 14 residues. Germline V gene lookup returns CDR1 KGHSH and CDR2 LQKENI. V gave up 6 bases and J gave up 2 bases; unmatched junction bases: 5. CDR3 in amino acids: CASSVSGRPYEQYF. Written as DNA, the CDR3 is TGTGCCAGCTCCGTAAGCGGGAGGCCCTACGAGCAGTACTTC.

V is TRBV5-4 and J is TRBJ1-4; D ambiguous. This CDR3 contains 14 residues. V was cut by 0 bases and J by 2 bases, with 5 bases left in between. Germline CDR1 is SGHNT and CDR2 is YYREEE (reference sequence). CDR3 sequence reads: CASSLGATNEKLFF. The DNA for the CDR3 is TGTGCCAGCAGCTTGGGGGCGACTAATGAAAAACTGTTTTTT.

The chain couples TRBV5-6 to TRBJ2-3; maybe TRBD1 (6 bases). Trimming cost V 4 bases and J 4 bases, with 10 bases left between them. The CDR3 contains 13 residues. Germline V gives CDR1 SGHDT, CDR2 YYEEEE. CDR3 DNA: TGTGCCAGCAGCCAGGGGTGGGCAGATACGCAGTATTTT. This encodes CASSQGWADTQYF.

In its sample, this clone was seen a few times. The chain carries TRBV10-3 and TRBJ2-3; 8 positions match TRBD2. Trimming at V came to 0 bases and at J to 2 bases, leaving 4 bases not matched to a gene. The CDR3 length is 16 residues. Germline V gives CDR1 ENHRY, CDR2 SYGVKD. The CDR3 sequence is CAISESGGGNTDTQYF. The CDR3 DNA reads TGTGCCATCAGTGAGTCTGGCGGGGGGAACACAGATACGCAGTATTTT.

The chain joins TRBV5-1 to TRBJ2-2, with TRBD1 as a possible D gene (5 bases). The V end lost 0 bases, the J end lost 4 bases, and 13 bases lay between the germline ends. Looked up from germline, CDR1 is SGHRS and CDR2 is YFSETQ. The CDR3 has 16 amino acids. The DNA for the CDR3 is TGCGCCAGCAGCTTGGTGGCGTCAGGGTCCACCGGGGAGCTGTTTTTT. Amino acids: CASSLVASGSTGELFF.

This chain connects TRBV9 to TRBJ2-3, with TRBD2 matching 8 bases. The V gene end was trimmed by 0 bases and the J gene end by 4 bases; junction bases not matched to a gene: 10. Germline loops: CDR1 SGDLS, CDR2 YYNGEE. The CDR3 has 17 amino acids. In DNA form, the CDR3 reads TGTGCCAGCAGCGTAGAGCGGGAGTTCCCCCTCCCAGATACGCAGTATTTT. It yields the protein CASSVEREFPLPDTQYF.

The CDR3 bases are TGTGCCAACAATGGGGCTCTACCTTCGACCCAGTACTTC. Protein product: CANNGALPSTQYF. This chain links TRBV21-1 with TRBJ2-5; the table's D call TRBD1 went unverified against the DNA. TRBV21-1 counts as a pseudogene. The CDR3 is made up of 13 amino acids.

The chain is built from TRBV9 and TRBJ2-1; the D is unclear. Germline CDR1 is SGDLS and CDR2 is YYNGEE. This CDR3 is built from 19 residues. V lost 0 bases to trimming and J lost 3 bases, with 22 bases between them. The CDR3 reads CASSVVDVGPPQFYNEQFF. For the CDR3, the DNA is TGTGCCAGCAGCGTAGTTGATGTTGGGCCTCCTCAGTTCTACAATGAGCAGTTCTTC.

This clone was seen a few times. This chain connects TRBV30 to TRBJ2-7; a possible D gene is TRBD1 (5 bases). The germline CDR1 and CDR2 sequences are GTSNPN and SVGIG (reference sequence). Trimming removed 3 bases from V and 0 bases from J, with 12 bases in between. The CDR3 sequence is 14 residues long. The CDR3 sequence is CAWRSQGFSYEQYF. The CDR3 region has the DNA TGTGCCTGGAGGAGTCAGGGATTCTCCTACGAGCAGTACTTC. Full variable domain (rest looked up from reference TRBV30 and TRBJ2-7): SQTIHQWPATLVQPVGSPLSLECTVEGTSNPNLYWYRQAAGRGLQLLFYSVGIGQISSEVPQNLSASRPQDRQFILSSKKLLLSDSGFYLCAWRSQGFSYEQYFGPGTRLTVT.

This clone was seen a handful of times. This chain connects TRBV7-3 to TRBJ2-1; the match to TRBD2 covers 8 bases. The junction had 6 bases not matched to a gene; V was cut back by 5 bases and J by 6 bases. This CDR3 is built from 14 residues. Per germline, CDR1 SGHTA and CDR2 FQGTGA. CDR3 in DNA: TGTGCCAGCAGCCTCGCGGCGGGGGGCAATGAGCAGTTCTTC. Translation: CASSLAAGGNEQFF.

This chain joins TRBV29-1 and TRBJ1-1; possibly TRBD1 for D (5 bases). The CDR3 has 14 amino acids. Germline CDR1 SQVTM, CDR2 ANQGSEA. V was pared by 7 bases and J by 5 bases, with 20 bases between. Here the CDR3 reads CSADTSGAGTEAFF. The DNA for the CDR3 is TGCAGCGCCGATACAAGCGGGGCGGGAACTGAAGCTTTCTTT.

The chain is built from TRBV5-1 and TRBJ1-6; 9 bases map to TRBD1. V shed 4 bases and J 10 bases; nucleotides not matched to a gene: 6. Germline V gene lookup returns CDR1 SGHRS and CDR2 YFSETQ. The CDR3 totals 14 residues. Here the CDR3 DNA reads TGCGCCAGCAGCGTGGACAGGGGCAGCTCACCCCTCCACTTT. It is translated as CASSVDRGSSPLHF. Together with reference TRBV5-1 and TRBJ1-6, the CDR3 gives the full variable domain: KAGVTQTPRYLIKTRGQQVTLSCSPISGHRSVSWYQQTPGQGLQFLFEYFSETQRNKGNFPGRFSGRQFSNSRSEMNVSTLELGDSALYLCASSVDRGSSPLHFGNGTRLTVT.

The chain recombines TRBV7-7 with TRBJ2-2; D possibly corresponds to TRBD1 (5 bases). The CDR3 spans 14 residues. Trimming took off 1 base at V and 7 bases at J, with 10 bases between the two ends. The germline gives CDR1 SSHAT, CDR2 FNYEAQ (reference sequence). This CDR3 reads CASSLVRGHGELFF. CDR3 coding DNA: TGTGCCAGCAGCTTAGTTAGAGGACACGGGGAGCTGTTTTTT. Complete variable domain (other parts from reference TRBV7-7 and TRBJ2-2): GAGVSQSPRYKVTKRGQDVTLRCDPISSHATLYWYQQALGQGPEFLTYFNYEAQPDKSGLPSDRFSAERPEGSISTLTIQRTEQRDSAMYRCASSLVRGHGELFFGEGSRLTVL.

The chain has TRBV10-3 and TRBJ1-2; the D gene is possibly TRBD1 (5 bases). In germline, CDR1 is ENHRY, CDR2 SYGVKD. The CDR3 contains 12 residues. Trimming took 7 bases from V and 8 from J, leaving 14 bases between them. As DNA, the CDR3 is TGTGCCATCACGACGGGACTCGGGGGCTACACCTTC. This translates into CAITTGLGGYTF.

The J gene is TRBJ1-2, the V gene TRBV7-9; no definite D call. Germline V gives CDR1 SEHNR, CDR2 FQNEAQ (reference sequence). V lost 1 base and J 7 bases, leaving 10 bases between the germline ends. This CDR3 spans 13 amino acids. DNA for the CDR3: TGTGCCAGCAGCTTAGAAAGGAGTCGTGGCTACACCTTC. Translated: CASSLERSRGYTF.

This chain connects TRBV9 to TRBJ2-2, with D hard to call. In germline, CDR1 is SGDLS, CDR2 YYNGEE. Trimming left V 0 bases short and J 0 bases short, with 24 bases between. The CDR3 is 21 residues long. The CDR3 reads CASSVGLAIKAFLSNTGELFF. DNA of the CDR3: TGTGCCAGCAGCGTAGGACTCGCGATCAAGGCGTTCCTTTCGAACACCGGGGAGCTGTTTTTT. Full variable domain (remainder filled in from reference TRBV9 and TRBJ2-2): DSGVTQTPKHLITATGQRVTLRCSPRSGDLSVYWYQQSLDQGLQFLIQYYNGEERAKGNILERFSAQQFPDLHSELNLSSLELGDSALYFCASSVGLAIKAFLSNTGELFFGEGSRLTVL.

V is TRBV30 and J is TRBJ1-5, with D maybe TRBD1 (5 bases). There are 14 residues in the CDR3. Trimming cost V 2 bases and J 3 bases, with 11 bases left between them. CDR1 is GTSNPN and CDR2 is SVGIG in the germline V gene (reference sequence). The CDR3 sequence: CAWSTGTTNQPQHF. In nucleotides, the CDR3 is TGTGCCTGGAGTACCGGGACTACCAATCAGCCCCAGCATTTT.

This clone occurred a few times. The chain joins TRBV18 to TRBJ1-1; no reliable D call. The V and J ends lost 3 bases and 8 bases respectively, with 13 bases between them. The CDR3 contains 13 residues. CDR1 and CDR2 from the germline V gene are KGHSH and LQKENI. CDR3 nucleotide sequence: TGTGCCAGCTCACCGGGGAGGGCGGAGGAAGCTTTCTTT. It codes for CASSPGRAEEAFF. Based on the CDR3 plus reference TRBV18 and TRBJ1-1, the full variable domain is NAGVMQNPRHLVRRRGQEARLRCSPMKGHSHVYWYRQLPEEGLKFMVYLQKENIIDESGMPKERFSAEFPKEGPSILRIQQVVRGDSAAYFCASSPGRAEEAFFGQGTRLTVV.

This clone has more than one count but fewer than ten. V usage is TRBV6-5 and J usage is TRBJ2-5; TRBD2 matches 11 bases. CDR1 is MNHEY, CDR2 SVGAGI, per germline. Losses at the gene ends were 0 bases for V and 1 base for J; bases not matched to a gene: 1. The CDR3 loop spans 16 amino acids. CDR3 nucleotides: TGTGCCAGCAGTTACTCGACTAGCGGGATCCAAGAGACCCAGTACTTC. This codes for CASSYSTSGIQETQYF.

In its sample, this clone was seen a few times. The genes are TRBV7-2 and TRBJ2-3; TRBD1 aligns across 8 bases. The CDR3 loop spans 15 amino acids. With V trimmed by 6 bases and J by 2 bases, 7 bases remained unmatched. Germline-derived CDR1 and CDR2 are SGHTA and FQGNSA. CDR3 amino acids: CASRSPGQVTDTQYF. The CDR3 DNA reads TGTGCCAGCAGATCCCCGGGACAGGTCACAGATACGCAGTATTTT. Complete variable domain (other parts from reference TRBV7-2 and TRBJ2-3): GAGVSQSPSNKVTEKGKDVELRCDPISGHTALYWYRQSLGQGLEFLIYFQGNSAPDKSGLPSDRFSAERTGGSVSTLTIQRTQQEDSAVYLCASRSPGQVTDTQYFGPGTRLTVL.

The rearrangement uses TRBV10-3 and TRBJ1-2; TRBD1 aligns across 8 bases. Trimming at V came to 6 bases and at J to 7 bases, leaving 4 bases not matched to a gene. Germline CDR1 is ENHRY and CDR2 is SYGVKD. CDR3 size: 12 residues. CDR3 coding DNA: TGTGCCATCAGCCTGACAGGGGTTGGCTACACCTTC. Its protein product is CAISLTGVGYTF.